This T cell receptor (beta chain) derives from a study of persistence of HIV-infected CD4 T cells. Study overall: Blood samples, up to 180 mL, came from multiple time points, except a couple of leukapheresis donors sampled once.

This was the immunoSEQ version 4 assay in survey mode. Genomic DNA was diluted to 10 ng/uL, up to roughly 1 ug per sample. Method: immunoSEQ multiplex PCR; TCRdb's copy keeps in-frame clones and lacks some. The sample records about 40,000 clones, 85% being singletons. Study-wide findings and caveats: Degenerate expanded CDR3beta sequences were enriched among CMV- and Gag-responding cells.

Cells were stimulated with overlapping HIV-1 Gag 15-mer peptides. CD40L-negative CD69-negative CD45RO-high memory CD4+ T cells were sorted as populations depleted of antigen-responding cells. Donors were HIV-1-infected adults who began suppressive ART during chronic infection. Concerning this clone itself: No antigen is known for it.

This specimen was cultured CD4+ T cells from PBMCs, taken from a patient who received antiretroviral therapy. This TCR was sampled from an adult with HIV. The donor label of this sample is uncertain.

The CDR3 protein is CASSLGGGTLGYGYTF. CDR3 nucleotides: TGCGCCAGCAGCTTGGGAGGGGGGACGCTGGGCTATGGCTACACCTTC. The chain couples TRBV5-1 to TRBJ1-2; the D gene is possibly TRBD1 (6 bases). Germline V gene data show CDR1 as SGHRS and CDR2 as YFSETQ. This CDR3 has 16 residues. V dropped 0 bases and J dropped 4 bases, with 16 bases sitting between them.